This T cell receptor beta chain comes out of a study of OX40 agonist ivuxolimab in advanced cancers. Overall study: Mean age approximately 66 years, range roughly 20 to 85; roughly 82% male. Two cutaneous melanoma patients and one hepatocellular carcinoma patient, three in all, had partial responses.

Only in-frame clones appear in the TCRdb table, and some are missing; sequencing was by immunoSEQ multiplex PCR. The data contain 60,000 or so clones, around 78% of them singletons. Germline lookup yields CDR1 MNHEY and CDR2 SVGAGI. Trimming removed 6 bases from V and 2 bases from J, with 11 bases in between. The CDR3 is 15 residues long. Blood sampling was done at baseline, cycle 4 day 1, and cycle 7 day 1. The genes are TRBV6-5 and TRBJ1-6, with D tentatively TRBD1 (6 bases). The sequence was obtained from an adult with an advanced solid tumor such as melanoma, head and neck, liver or kidney cancer. Sequences were derived from CD4+ or CD8+ T cells sorted from blood, sampled in a trial of the OX40 agonist ivuxolimab. CDR3 DNA sequence: TGTGCCAGCAGCAGGGGCATAACCTATAATTCACCCCTCCACTTT. The encoded protein is CASSRGITYNSPLHF.